This entry features one T cell receptor beta chain sequence. The data stem from a study of CD8 T cells in Susac syndrome. Sequencing targeted TCR beta in blood CD8+ and CD4+ T cells. CDR1 is SNHLY, CDR2 FYNNEI, per germline. The CDR3 totals 13 residues. J was trimmed by 7 bases and V by 1 base; bases with no gene match: 0. A quantity of about 0.45 to 1 ug RNA underwent reverse transcription using random hexamers. Across 54 Vbeta and 13 Jbeta, TCR beta CDR3 was amplified with immunoSEQ multiplex PCR. One entry per CDR3 protein, called by TCRdb with MiXCR from the immunoSEQ multiplex PCR reads. The sample includes about 200,000 distinct CDR3 sequences, roughly 94% of them seen just once.

What was sequenced was CD4+ T cells from PBMCs. The receptor's source is a human donor in good health. The rearrangement joins TRBV2 to TRBJ2-1; TRBD1 aligns across 8 bases. CDR3 DNA sequence: TGTGCCAGCAGTGAAGACAGGGGGAATGAGCAGTTCTTC. This encodes CASSEDRGNEQFF.